These T cell receptor beta chains were read from a single sample in a study of cytomegalovirus exposure and HLA in healthy donors. Produced via immunoSEQ multiplex PCR; TCRdb's table is partial and in-frame only. The repertoire holds some 59,000 clones, with roughly 87% as singletons. Source material: PBMCs. The receptors were sampled from a woman between 18 and 30 years old in good health and CMV-seronegative. CDR3s include the opening cysteine and the closing phenylalanine or tryptophan. The D gene is left open where the match is weak. The size of a clone is reported for some rows only, either as once, few or many, or as a class for expanded clones.

V gene	D gene	J gene	clone size	CDR3 DNA	CDR3 protein
TRBV27	TRBD2	TRBJ2-1	NA	TGTGCCAGCAGTTTTGGTAGTAGCGGGGCATCCTACAATGAGCAGTTCTTC	CASSFGSSGASYNEQFF
TRBV28	NA	TRBJ2-7	NA	TGTGCCACCTCCTGGGTGCGGGGAATCTACGAGCAGTACTTC	CATSWVRGIYEQYF
TRBV4-3	NA	TRBJ2-7	NA	TGCGCCAGCAGCCAATACCAGGGGGGTTACGAGCAGTACTTC	CASSQYQGGYEQYF
TRBV6-1	TRBD1	TRBJ2-2	NA	TGTGCCAGCAGAGAACCGGGACAGGGGAACACCGGGGAGCTGTTTTTT	CASREPGQGNTGELFF
TRBV20-1	TRBD1	TRBJ1-1	NA	TGCAGTTCCGGACAGGGCGCTGAAGCTTTCTTT	CSSGQGAEAFF
TRBV15	NA	TRBJ1-2	NA	TGTGCCACCAGCAGAGACAAACAGGGAACGACCTATGGCTACACCTTC	CATSRDKQGTTYGYTF
TRBV10-2	NA	TRBJ1-2	NA	TGCGCCAGCAGTGAGACCTCCTACCAGGGGCCTGGCTATGGCTACACCTTC	CASSETSYQGPGYGYTF
TRBV5-5	NA	TRBJ1-1	NA	TGTGCCAGCAGGCGGACAGACATGAACACTGAAGCTTTCTTT	CASRRTDMNTEAFF
TRBV5-1	TRBD1	TRBJ1-5	NA	TGCGCCAGTGGGACAGGGGATAGCAATCAGCCCCAGCATTTT	CASGTGDSNQPQHF
TRBV5-1	TRBD1	TRBJ2-1	NA	TGCGCCAGCAGACCCGGGGACAGGGGTTGGGAACTAGTCGTCAGTAATGAGCAGTTCTTC	CASRPGDRGWELVVSNEQFF
TRBV6-6	TRBD1	TRBJ2-6	NA	TGTGCCAGCAGTTATCAGGGGGCTGGGGCCAACGTCCTGACTTTC	CASSYQGAGANVLTF
TRBV19	TRBD1	TRBJ1-5	NA	TGTGCCAGTAGTCCCGACAGGGTTCATCAGCCCCAGCATTTT	CASSPDRVHQPQHF
TRBV4-2	NA	TRBJ1-1	NA	TGTGCCAGCAGCCAAGTTGTCGCACACAACACTGAAGCTTTCTTT	CASSQVVAHNTEAFF
TRBV7-2	TRBD2	TRBJ2-5	NA	TGTGCCAGCAGCTCCGGGGGGCTAGCGGGGGGTGAGGCCCAGTACTTC	CASSSGGLAGGEAQYF
TRBV11-3	TRBD1	TRBJ2-2	NA	TGTGCCAGCAGCTTAGATTGGACAGGGGGCACCGGGGAGCTGTTTTTT	CASSLDWTGGTGELFF
TRBV19	TRBD1	TRBJ2-7	once	TGTGCCAGTAGTTCTCGGGGACAGGGTAACTACGAGCAGTACTTC	CASSSRGQGNYEQYF